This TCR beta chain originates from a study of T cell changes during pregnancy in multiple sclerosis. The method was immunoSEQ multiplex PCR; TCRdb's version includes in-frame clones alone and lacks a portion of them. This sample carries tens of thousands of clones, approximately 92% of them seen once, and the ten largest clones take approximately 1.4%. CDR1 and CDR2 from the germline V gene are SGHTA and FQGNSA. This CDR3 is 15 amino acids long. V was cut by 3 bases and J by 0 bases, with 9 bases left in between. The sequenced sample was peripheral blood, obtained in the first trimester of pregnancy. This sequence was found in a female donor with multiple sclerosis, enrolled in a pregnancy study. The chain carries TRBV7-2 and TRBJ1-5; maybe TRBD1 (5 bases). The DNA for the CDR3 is TGTGCCAGCAGCTTTTCCGGGGGTAGCAATCAGCCCCAGCATTTT. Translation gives CASSFSGGSNQPQHF.